These 20 T cell receptor beta chains were all obtained from the same sample, sequenced in a study of blood T cell repertoires in COVID-19. Profiled with immunoSEQ multiplex PCR; TCRdb holds only in-frame clones, not every one. The table has under 250,000 clones, about nine tenths seen once; the top ten hold roughly 0.79%. Sequenced: peripheral blood. Receptors originate from a man aged 25-45 years with COVID-19, enrolled during active disease.

The chain carries TRBV5-4 and TRBJ1-2; 11 bases line up with TRBD1. The V and J ends lost 4 bases and 8 bases, in that order; junction bases with no gene match: 10. This CDR3 has 15 residues. Per germline, CDR1 SGHNT and CDR2 YYREEE (reference sequence). The CDR3 DNA reads as TGTGCCAGCAGCCACACTGGACAGGGGGCAGGGGGCTACACCTTC. Its translation: CASSHTGQGAGGYTF.

This rearrangement joins TRBV25-1 to TRBJ1-4, with 8 bases identical to TRBD1. The J segment lost 7 bases and the V segment lost 6 bases, leaving 10 bases of the junction unmatched. CDR1 is MGHDK and CDR2 is SYGVNS in the germline V gene. The CDR3 extends over 15 amino acids. CDR3 in DNA: TGTGCCAGCAGCGCATTTGACAGGGGAAGTGAAAAACTGTTTTTT. Its protein is CASSAFDRGSEKLFF. Looking up the rest from reference TRBV25-1 and TRBJ1-4 gives the full variable domain: EADIYQTPRYLVIGTGKKITLECSQTMGHDKMYWYQQDPGMELHLIHYSYGVNSTEKGDLSSESTVSRIRTEHFPLTLESARPSHTSQYLCASSAFDRGSEKLFFGSGTQLSVL.

The V and J genes are TRBV19 and TRBJ1-2, with 8 nucleotides matching TRBD1. V lost 0 bases, J lost 8 bases, and 5 bases stayed unmatched. Germline V CDR1 and CDR2: LNHDA, SQIVND (reference sequence). This CDR3 contains 14 residues. The CDR3 region has the DNA TGTGCCAGTAGTATAGACCCGGACAGGGAGGGCTACACCTTC. It translates to CASSIDPDREGYTF.

The genes are TRBV15 and TRBJ1-1; TRBD1 is a possible D gene (6 bases). The germline V gene has CDR1 LNHNV and CDR2 YYDKDF (reference sequence). The V end lost 1 base, the J end lost 6 bases, and 24 bases lay between the germline ends. This CDR3 has 18 residues. The DNA of the CDR3 is TGTGCCACCAGCAGAGGAGGCCCTGATCAGGGGAATGGCCCTGAAGCTTTCTTT. This gives the protein CATSRGGPDQGNGPEAFF.

The V gene is TRBV4-2, the J gene TRBJ1-4, with D unclear. CDR3 length: 15 residues. Germline CDR1 is LGHNA and CDR2 is YNFKEQ. Trimming left V 0 bases short and J 3 bases short, with 8 bases between. The CDR3 nucleotides are TGTGCCAGCAGCCAAGATGGGAGAGCTAATGAAAAACTGTTTTTT. It encodes CASSQDGRANEKLFF.

V is TRBV30 and J is TRBJ1-6, with D unclear. The V gene lost 3 bases and the J gene lost 6 bases, with 12 bases spanning the gap. Germline loops: CDR1 GTSNPN, CDR2 SVGIG (reference sequence). This CDR3 is built from 14 residues. The CDR3 loop is CAWSARSLNSPLHF. CDR3 sequence (DNA): TGTGCCTGGAGCGCCCGAAGCCTTAATTCACCCCTCCACTTT. Together with reference TRBV30 and TRBJ1-6, the CDR3 gives the full variable domain: SQTIHQWPATLVQPVGSPLSLECTVEGTSNPNLYWYRQAAGRGLQLLFYSVGIGQISSEVPQNLSASRPQDRQFILSSKKLLLSDSGFYLCAWSARSLNSPLHFGNGTRLTVT.

The chain is built from TRBV6-2 or TRBV6-3 and TRBJ1-5, with unresolved D. CDR3 length: 17 residues. Germline V gene lookup returns CDR1 MNHEY and CDR2 SVGEGT. Trimming cost V 2 bases and J 4 bases, with 18 bases left between them. The CDR3 spells CASSYPPWREKNQPQHF. Written as DNA, the CDR3 is TGTGCCAGCAGTTACCCCCCGTGGAGGGAGAAAAATCAGCCCCAGCATTTT.

This chain joins TRBV18 and TRBJ1-5; D is ambiguous. Trimming took off 3 bases at V and 0 bases at J, with 9 bases between the two ends. Germline-derived CDR1 and CDR2 are KGHSH and LQKENI. The CDR3 loop spans 15 amino acids. CDR3 amino acids: CASSPTAVSNQPQHF. CDR3 sequence (DNA): TGTGCCAGCTCACCGACGGCGGTTAGCAATCAGCCCCAGCATTTT.

The V call is TRBV10-3, the J call TRBJ1-1; 12 positions match TRBD1. Trimming cost V 6 bases and J 5 bases; bases outside gene matches: 4. The CDR3 is made up of 14 amino acids. Germline-derived CDR1 and CDR2 are ENHRY and SYGVKD. The CDR3 coding sequence is TGTGCCATCAGCGGGACAGGGGGCTGGACTGAAGCTTTCTTT. Amino acids: CAISGTGGWTEAFF.

The V and J genes are TRBV7-2 and TRBJ1-1, with 7 positions matching TRBD1. Trimming cost V 1 base and J 9 bases; bases outside gene matches: 5. The germline CDR1 and CDR2 sequences are SGHTA and FQGNSA. CDR3 length: 13 amino acids. CDR3 loop: CASSLGQGVKAFF. In DNA, the CDR3 is TGTGCCAGCAGCTTAGGGCAGGGGGTTAAAGCTTTCTTT. Together with reference TRBV7-2 and TRBJ1-1, the CDR3 gives the full variable domain: GAGVSQSPSNKVTEKGKDVELRCDPISGHTALYWYRQSLGQGLEFLIYFQGNSAPDKSGLPSDRFSAERTGGSVSTLTIQRTQQEDSAVYLCASSLGQGVKAFFGQGTRLTVV.

The chain joins TRBV18 to TRBJ1-1; D uncertain. Trimming removed 3 bases at V and 10 bases at J, with 15 bases between. The CDR3 contains 13 residues. Germline V gene data show CDR1 as KGHSH and CDR2 as LQKENI. This CDR3 is CASSPNRREAAFF. Written as DNA, the CDR3 is TGTGCCAGCTCACCCAATAGAAGGGAGGCAGCTTTCTTT.

The chain joins TRBV7-3 to TRBJ2-7; tentative D call: TRBD2 (6 bases). Germline V lookup: CDR1 SGHTA, CDR2 FQGTGA. This CDR3 spans 15 amino acids. The V end lost 0 bases, the J end lost 0 bases, and 9 bases lay between the germline ends. The CDR3 loop is CASSLTPSDSYEQYF. CDR3 nucleotide sequence: TGTGCCAGCAGCTTAACGCCTAGCGACTCCTACGAGCAGTACTTC.

The chain is built from TRBV7-2 and TRBJ2-6, with TRBD2 matching 12 bases. The CDR3 length is 19 residues. Trimming removed 2 bases from V and 0 bases from J; junction bases left unmatched: 5. Germline CDR1 and CDR2: SGHTA and FQGNSA. CDR3 sequence reads: CASSLLLAGGISGANVLTF. The DNA of the CDR3 is TGTGCCAGCAGCTTACTCCTAGCGGGGGGGATCTCTGGGGCCAACGTCCTGACTTTC.

This chain uses TRBV3-1 (or the pseudogene TRBV3-2) with TRBJ2-5; TRBD1 matches 10 bases. The CDR3 extends over 16 amino acids. V lost 0 bases and J lost 5; bases outside the gene matches: 6. Germline V gives CDR1 LGHDT, CDR2 YNNKEL (reference sequence). CDR3 DNA: TGTGCCAGCAGCCAAGAGGGGACAGGGGCAAGGGAGACCCAGTACTTC. Translated: CASSQEGTGARETQYF.

Only one count was recorded for this clone. This chain links TRBV29-1 with TRBJ2-3, with 11 bases identical to TRBD1. Germline lookup yields CDR1 SQVTM and CDR2 ANQGSEA. The CDR3 has 14 amino acids. Germline trimming cut 7 bases from V and 3 bases from J; bases unmatched to any gene: 6. The CDR3 here is CSGSGQGATDTQYF. DNA of the CDR3: TGCAGCGGGTCAGGACAGGGGGCGACAGATACGCAGTATTTT.

The chain couples TRBV29-1 to TRBJ2-7; 9 bases are shared with TRBD1. CDR3 length: 14 residues. CDR1 SQVTM and CDR2 ANQGSEA come from the germline V gene. J lost 4 bases, V lost 5 bases, and 9 bases had no gene match. The CDR3 DNA follows: TGCAGCGTTCGATCGTCGGACAGGGGTTACGAGCAGTACTTC. Amino acids: CSVRSSDRGYEQYF.

The chain carries TRBV19 and TRBJ2-6, with D hard to call. Trimming took 6 bases from V and 0 from J, leaving 9 bases between them. The CDR3 extends over 15 amino acids. Per the germline V gene, CDR1 is LNHDA and CDR2 is SQIVND (reference sequence). CDR3: CASRRVTSGANVLTF. CDR3 coding DNA: TGTGCCAGTAGACGGGTTACCTCTGGGGCCAACGTCCTGACTTTC.

The chain links TRBV5-6 to TRBJ1-6; D gene unclear. From germline, CDR1 is SGHDT and CDR2 YYEEEE. The CDR3 loop spans 14 amino acids. V dropped 0 bases and J dropped 9 bases, with 10 bases sitting between them. Here the CDR3 DNA reads TGTGCCAGCAGCTTGGGGCCCGCGGGTTCACCCCTCCACTTT. Its protein is CASSLGPAGSPLHF.

DNA for the CDR3: TGTGCCAGCAGCTTGAGTGGACAGGGCCTCACCGGGGAGCTGTTTTTT. Translation: CASSLSGQGLTGELFF. The rearrangement uses TRBV5-5 and TRBJ2-2; 8 nucleotides agree with TRBD1. Germline CDR1 reads SGHKS; CDR2 reads YYEKEE (reference sequence). After removal of 1 base from V and 4 bases from J, the junction contained 6 bases not matched to a gene. The CDR3 covers 16 residues.

This chain joins TRBV7-3 and TRBJ2-1; D is possibly TRBD2 (6 bases). The CDR3 has 15 residues. CDR1 SGHTA and CDR2 FQGTGA come from the germline V gene. Trimming cost V 1 base and J 4 bases, with 11 bases left between them. CDR3 DNA: TGTGCCAGCAGCTTAAGTTGGGGGGATTACAATGAGCAGTTCTTC. Translated: CASSLSWGDYNEQFF.